This T cell receptor (beta chain) is from a study of T cells after posttransplantation cyclophosphamide. Study-wide results and caveats: TRB clonality was highly associated with recipient CMV seropositivity and reactivation.

This clone was picked up many times. Its antigen is not known. Only in-frame clones appear in the TCRdb table, and some are missing; sequencing was by immunoSEQ multiplex PCR. The sample includes 41,000 or so clones, none of them occurring once. Germline V gene data show CDR1 as SGHRS and CDR2 as YFSETQ. The trim removed 4 bases at V and 6 bases at J, leaving 3 bases unmatched. The CDR3 consists of 14 residues. Sample: PBMCs. This sequence originates from a young man in good health and a related stem cell transplant donor. This chain connects TRBV5-1 to TRBJ1-4; 10 nucleotides align to TRBD1. CDR3 residues: CASSRDRGYEKLFF. CDR3 DNA sequence: TGCGCCAGCAGCCGGGACAGGGGTTATGAAAAACTGTTTTTT.